One and the same sample provided the 32 T cell receptor beta chains below, sequenced in a study of blood T cell repertoires in COVID-19. TCRdb's table, derived via immunoSEQ multiplex PCR, lists solely in-frame clones and lacks some. The table shows approximately 120,000 clones, with 84% occurring only once. Material: peripheral blood. The receptors derive from an elderly woman with active or convalescent COVID-19.

The J gene is TRBJ2-1, the V gene TRBV7-8; 10 bases fit TRBD2. The germline V gene has CDR1 SGHVS and CDR2 FQNEAQ. V shed 5 bases and J 6 bases; nucleotides not matched to a gene: 10. CDR3 length equals 16 residues. The CDR3 spells CASSHLRLAGANEQFF. For the CDR3, the DNA is TGTGCCAGCAGCCACTTACGGCTAGCGGGGGCCAATGAGCAGTTCTTC.

The chain employs TRBV24-1 and TRBJ2-3; D ambiguous. This CDR3 spans 13 amino acids. The germline CDR1 and CDR2 sequences are KGHDR and SFDVKD. Trimming left V 3 bases short and J 2 bases short, with 5 bases between. CDR3 sequence (DNA): TGTGCCACCAGTGATACTGTCACAGATACGCAGTATTTT. Translation gives CATSDTVTDTQYF.

The CDR3 bases are TGTGCCAGCAGTCCAGGGCCGGGGGATCAGCCCCAGCATTTT. Translation: CASSPGPGDQPQHF. This chain links TRBV7-9 with TRBJ1-5; D is perhaps TRBD1 (5 bases). Per the germline V gene, CDR1 is SEHNR and CDR2 is FQNEAQ (reference sequence). With 6 bases removed from V and 5 bases from J, the gap between germline ends came to 14 bases. This CDR3 spans 14 amino acids.

The chain uses TRBV5-4 and TRBJ2-1, with 11 bases matching TRBD2. This CDR3 has 14 residues. Germline CDR1 is SGHNT and CDR2 is YYREEE (reference sequence). V trimming: 3 bases; J trimming: 7 bases; junction bases outside the gene matches: 3. CDR3 region: CASSSTSGMNEQFF. CDR3 coding DNA: TGTGCCAGCAGCTCGACTAGCGGGATGAATGAGCAGTTCTTC. Full variable domain (missing parts from reference TRBV5-4 and TRBJ2-1): ETGVTQSPTHLIKTRGQQVTLRCSSQSGHNTVSWYQQALGQGPQFIFQYYREEENGRGNFPPRFSGLQFPNYSSELNVNALELDDSALYLCASSSTSGMNEQFFGPGTRLTVL.

The chain has TRBV7-2 and TRBJ1-2; 7 bases map to TRBD1. The germline gives CDR1 SGHTA, CDR2 FQGNSA. J lost 4 bases, V lost 5 bases, and 10 bases had no gene match. This CDR3 has 15 residues. The CDR3 DNA is TGTGCCAGCAGCCTTCGGGGACAGTATCTCTATGGCTACACCTTC. Its translation is CASSLRGQYLYGYTF.

The chain uses TRBV15 and TRBJ2-3; D call uncertain. V was pared by 0 bases and J by 2 bases, with 9 bases between. The V gene's germline CDR1 is LNHNV and CDR2 YYDKDF (reference sequence). This CDR3 has 15 amino acids. Here the CDR3 DNA reads TGTGCCACCAGCAGAGATAGACTGGCCACAGATACGCAGTATTTT. It specifies CATSRDRLATDTQYF.

This clone was counted a single time. This chain connects TRBV18 to TRBJ2-7; 13 bases align to TRBD2. This CDR3 spans 15 amino acids. V lost 3 bases, J lost 2 bases, and 1 base stayed unmatched. Germline V gene sequence: CDR1 KGHSH, CDR2 LQKENI. CDR3 in DNA: TGTGCCAGCTCACCGGGACTAGCGGGGACCTACGAGCAGTACTTC. The encoded protein is CASSPGLAGTYEQYF.

The chain is built from TRBV6-6 and TRBJ2-7, with 11 bases fitting TRBD2. Germline trimming cut 0 bases from V and 2 bases from J; bases unmatched to any gene: 0. This CDR3 region has 15 residues. Germline V lookup: CDR1 MNHNY, CDR2 SVGAGI (reference sequence). The CDR3 DNA reads as TGTGCCAGCAGTTACTCGACTAGCGGGACCTACGAGCAGTACTTC. Amino acids: CASSYSTSGTYEQYF.

The J gene is TRBJ2-1, the V gene TRBV6-1, with 13 bases lining up with TRBD2. This CDR3 contains 21 residues. V was pared by 2 bases and J by 4 bases, with 17 bases of the junction left unmatched. Germline CDR1 MNHNS, CDR2 SASEGT. As DNA, the CDR3 is TGTGCCAGCAGTGAATCGACCTGGACTAGCGGGAGAGGGGCGGTTTACAATGAGCAGTTCTTC. It yields the protein CASSESTWTSGRGAVYNEQFF.

V is TRBV2 and J is TRBJ2-4, with TRBD1 identical over 8 bases. This CDR3 is built from 15 residues. The trim removed 6 bases at V and 2 bases at J, leaving 6 bases unmatched. Germline V CDR1 and CDR2: SNHLY, FYNNEI. As DNA, the CDR3 is TGTGCCAGCAGCGCACAGGGGGTAACCAAAAACATTCAGTACTTC. Protein: CASSAQGVTKNIQYF.

The chain links TRBV19 to TRBJ1-5; TRBD1 might be the D (6 bases). Germline CDR1 reads LNHDA; CDR2 reads SQIVND (reference sequence). The CDR3 contains 14 residues. Trimming pared 7 bases from V and 0 bases from J, leaving 10 bases between. CDR3 in DNA: TGTGCCAGTAACGACAGGTATAGCAATCAGCCCCAGCATTTT. This sequence encodes CASNDRYSNQPQHF.

The chain carries TRBV5-8 and TRBJ1-2; 10 bases map to TRBD1. Germline lookup yields CDR1 SGHTS and CDR2 YDEGEE. J gave up 5 bases and V 3 bases, and 7 bases lay outside the gene matches. The CDR3 length is 15 residues. This CDR3 reads CASSSGTGVPYGYTF. CDR3 nucleotides: TGTGCCAGCAGCTCCGGGACAGGGGTACCTTATGGCTACACCTTC.

The chain carries TRBV2 and TRBJ1-6; D is undetermined. CDR1 and CDR2 (germline): SNHLY, FYNNEI. The CDR3 covers 16 residues. The V and J ends lost 7 bases and 5 bases respectively, with 18 bases between them. The CDR3 reads CASNPRGFFNNSPLHF. The DNA for the CDR3 is TGTGCCAGCAATCCCCGGGGTTTTTTCAATAATTCACCCCTCCACTTT.

This sequence joins TRBV28 and TRBJ1-2, with 9 bases matching TRBD1. V was clipped by 4 bases and J by 1 base; unmatched bases: 13. The CDR3 extends over 18 amino acids. Germline assignment: CDR1 MDHEN and CDR2 SYDVKM. Here the CDR3 reads CASSSPTGGEIYNYGYTF. The CDR3 DNA sequence: TGTGCCAGCAGTTCACCCACAGGGGGCGAAATTTATAACTATGGCTACACCTTC.

This clone has only one observation. The genes are TRBV6-6 and TRBJ2-7; 9 nucleotides agree with TRBD2. V gave up 5 bases and J gave up 6 bases; unmatched junction bases: 2. Germline values: CDR1 MNHNY, CDR2 SVGAGI (reference sequence). The CDR3 sequence is 12 residues long. CDR3 bases: TGTGCCAGCAGTCAGCGGGAGGTCGAGCAGTACTTC. Its protein product is CASSQREVEQYF.

The genes are TRBV7-6 and TRBJ1-5; D ambiguous. CDR1 is SGHVS, CDR2 FNYEAQ, per germline. The V gene lost 5 bases and the J gene lost 4 bases, with 18 bases spanning the gap. This CDR3 spans 16 amino acids. The CDR3 loop is CASSPTLAGRNQPQHF. The DNA of the CDR3 is TGTGCCAGCAGCCCGACCCTGGCGGGGAGAAATCAGCCCCAGCATTTT.

The chain is built from TRBV28 and TRBJ1-2; 8 bases align to TRBD1. The V and J ends lost 5 bases and 3 bases, in that order; junction bases with no gene match: 8. CDR3 length: 15 residues. Germline V gene data show CDR1 as MDHEN and CDR2 as SYDVKM. CDR3 nucleotides: TGTGCCAGCAGTCCTCCGAGACAGGGGCACTATGGCTACACCTTC. Protein sequence: CASSPPRQGHYGYTF.

This chain connects TRBV27 to TRBJ2-7; 10 bases are a match to TRBD1. With V trimmed by 0 bases and J by 2 bases, 4 bases remained unmatched. The CDR3 extends over 16 amino acids. From germline, CDR1 is MNHEY and CDR2 SMNVEV (reference sequence). CDR3 sequence: CASSLSGTGVPYEQYF. Written as DNA, the CDR3 is TGTGCCAGCAGTTTATCTGGGACAGGGGTCCCCTACGAGCAGTACTTC.

The V gene is TRBV3-1 (or the pseudogene TRBV3-2), the J gene TRBJ1-5, with D unresolved. The V gene's germline CDR1 is LGHDT and CDR2 YNNKEL (reference sequence). This CDR3 has 15 residues. The germline V and J ends were trimmed by 0 bases and 2 bases, with 8 bases remaining between them. As DNA, the CDR3 is TGTGCCAGCAGCCAAGATTGGCCAGGCAATCAGCCCCAGCATTTT. Encoded protein: CASSQDWPGNQPQHF.

The chain combines TRBV5-1 with TRBJ1-2; a weak D match, TRBD1 (6 bases). Per germline, CDR1 SGHRS and CDR2 YFSETQ. V was clipped by 0 bases and J by 5 bases, with 11 bases between them. CDR3 size: 14 residues. CDR3 bases: TGCGCCAGCAGCTTGGGAGGACAGCGATATGGCTACACCTTC. Translated, it gives CASSLGGQRYGYTF.

This clone came up a few times. The rearrangement links TRBV5-1 to TRBJ1-1, with no clear D. Germline loops: CDR1 SGHRS, CDR2 YFSETQ. The CDR3 has 13 amino acids. Trimming left V 2 bases short and J 5 bases short, with 10 bases between. The CDR3 sequence is CASSFRRETEAFF. Written as DNA, the CDR3 is TGCGCCAGCAGCTTCCGACGGGAAACTGAAGCTTTCTTT.

J is TRBJ2-7 and V is TRBV5-8; perhaps TRBD1 as D (6 bases). Trimming took 4 bases from V and 7 from J, leaving 24 bases between them. Looked up from germline, CDR1 is SGHTS and CDR2 is YDEGEE. This CDR3 has 16 residues. For the CDR3, the DNA is TGTGCCAGCAGCATGGGTAAAGGACAGTTGGGGTCTGAGCAGTACTTC. Translating gives CASSMGKGQLGSEQYF.

The J gene is TRBJ1-1, the V gene TRBV20-1; 9 nucleotides agree with TRBD1. J lost 4 bases, V lost 3 bases, and 3 bases had no gene match. Germline V gene sequence: CDR1 DFQATT, CDR2 SNEGSKA (reference sequence). The CDR3 totals 13 residues. The CDR3 spells CSASVTGGTEAFF. In DNA form, the CDR3 reads TGCAGTGCTAGTGTGACAGGGGGCACTGAAGCTTTCTTT.

This clone turned up a few times. The V call is TRBV6-6, the J call TRBJ2-1; no firm D call. Trimming removed 5 bases at V and 9 bases at J, with 8 bases between. Germline-derived CDR1 and CDR2 are MNHNY and SVGAGI (reference sequence). This CDR3 has 11 residues. CDR3 DNA: TGTGCCAGCAGTCAGAGCTTTGAGCAGTTCTTC. Translated, it gives CASSQSFEQFF.

The V and J genes are TRBV5-4 and TRBJ1-1, with 7 positions matching TRBD1. There are 14 residues in the CDR3. Germline CDR1 SGHNT, CDR2 YYREEE (reference sequence). V dropped 4 bases and J dropped 2; count of bases not matched to a gene: 5. The CDR3, as DNA: TGTGCCAGCAGCGCAGGGGGAGGAAACACTGAAGCTTTCTTT. As protein: CASSAGGGNTEAFF.

The rearrangement joins TRBV10-3 to TRBJ2-2; 7 nucleotides align to TRBD2. Unmatched junction bases numbered 9, after V lost 10 bases and J lost 1 base. This CDR3 region has 15 residues. Germline assignment: CDR1 ENHRY and CDR2 SYGVKD. The CDR3 nucleotides read TGTGCCACTCGCGGCGAGCGGGAGAACACCGGGGAGCTGTTTTTT. It encodes CATRGERENTGELFF.

This chain connects TRBV10-1 to TRBJ1-5; D possibly corresponds to TRBD1 (6 bases). Germline V gene lookup returns CDR1 WNHNN and CDR2 SYGVQD (reference sequence). V was clipped by 0 bases and J by 6 bases, with 9 bases between them. This CDR3 has 14 amino acids. The CDR3 sequence: CASSESGGGQPQHF. For the CDR3, the DNA is TGCGCCAGCAGTGAGTCAGGGGGTGGTCAGCCCCAGCATTTT.

V gene TRBV7-3 combines with J gene TRBJ2-2; D perhaps matches TRBD2 (6 bases). V lost 1 base and J 3 bases, leaving 12 bases between the germline ends. In germline, CDR1 is SGHTA, CDR2 FQGTGA. The CDR3 spans 16 residues. In nucleotides, the CDR3 is TGTGCCAGCAGCTTAATCGGGGGAGATTACACCGGGGAGCTGTTTTTT. It specifies CASSLIGGDYTGELFF.

The chain employs TRBV28 and TRBJ1-6, with D maybe TRBD1 (5 bases). Trimming stripped 10 bases from V and 9 bases from J, with 16 bases between. This CDR3 region has 13 residues. The germline V gene has CDR1 MDHEN and CDR2 SYDVKM. The CDR3 DNA sequence: TGTGCCACCGGGTCCTCGCAGGGTTCACCCCTCCACTTT. Encoded protein: CATGSSQGSPLHF.

Note on this clone: A junction end diverges from the germline sequence, so it may reflect a read error. The chain joins TRBV6-1 to TRBJ2-7; 9 bases line up with TRBD1. This CDR3 is 16 amino acids long. Germline lookup yields CDR1 MNHNS and CDR2 SASEGT. Here the CDR3 DNA reads TGTGCCAGCAGTCAAGCCCCGACCGGGACAGGGTACGAGCAGTACTTC. Protein sequence: CASSQAPTGTGYEQYF.

This chain joins TRBV5-1 and TRBJ1-3, with 8 bases identical to TRBD1. The junction had 8 bases not matched to a gene; V was cut back by 3 bases and J by 3 bases. Germline lookup yields CDR1 SGHRS and CDR2 YFSETQ. The CDR3 contains 16 residues. As DNA, the CDR3 is TGCGCCAGCAGCTCCAGGGGGCTTGCTTATGGAAACACCATATATTTT. Protein sequence: CASSSRGLAYGNTIYF.

This chain uses TRBV18 with TRBJ2-5, with D uncertain. Trimming cost V 2 bases and J 2 bases, with 9 bases left between them. Germline-derived CDR1 and CDR2 are KGHSH and LQKENI. CDR3 length: 14 residues. The CDR3 loop reads CASSPITAQETQYF. The CDR3 DNA reads TGTGCCAGCTCACCAATTACAGCACAAGAGACCCAGTACTTC.